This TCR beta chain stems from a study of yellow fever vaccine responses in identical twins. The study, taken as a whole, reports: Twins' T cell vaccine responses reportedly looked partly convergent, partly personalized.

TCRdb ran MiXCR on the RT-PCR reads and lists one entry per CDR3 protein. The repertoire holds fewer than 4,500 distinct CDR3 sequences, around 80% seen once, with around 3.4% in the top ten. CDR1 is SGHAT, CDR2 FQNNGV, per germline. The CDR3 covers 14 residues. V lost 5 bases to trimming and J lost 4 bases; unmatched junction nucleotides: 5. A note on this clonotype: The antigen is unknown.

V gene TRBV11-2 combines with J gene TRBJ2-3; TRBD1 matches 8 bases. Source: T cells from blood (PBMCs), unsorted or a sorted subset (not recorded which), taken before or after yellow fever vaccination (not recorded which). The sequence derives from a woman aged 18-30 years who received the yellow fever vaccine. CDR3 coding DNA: TGTGCCAGCAGCCCGACAGGGGTGGCAGATACGCAGTATTTT. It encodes CASSPTGVADTQYF.